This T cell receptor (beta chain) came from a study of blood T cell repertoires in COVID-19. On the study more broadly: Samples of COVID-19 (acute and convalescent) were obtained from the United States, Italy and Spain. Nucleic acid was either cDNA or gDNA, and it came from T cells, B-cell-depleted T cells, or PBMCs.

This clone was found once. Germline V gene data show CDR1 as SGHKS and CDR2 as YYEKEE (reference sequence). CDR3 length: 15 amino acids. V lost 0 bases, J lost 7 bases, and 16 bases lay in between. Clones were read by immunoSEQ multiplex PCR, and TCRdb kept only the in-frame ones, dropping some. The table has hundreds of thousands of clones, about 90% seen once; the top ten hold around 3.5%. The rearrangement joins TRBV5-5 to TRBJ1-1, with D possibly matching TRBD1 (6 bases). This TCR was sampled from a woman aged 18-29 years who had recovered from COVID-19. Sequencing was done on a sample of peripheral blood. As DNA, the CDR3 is TGTGCCAGCAGCTTGGACTGGGGGGGCCTGAATGAAGCTTTCTTT. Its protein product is CASSLDWGGLNEAFF.